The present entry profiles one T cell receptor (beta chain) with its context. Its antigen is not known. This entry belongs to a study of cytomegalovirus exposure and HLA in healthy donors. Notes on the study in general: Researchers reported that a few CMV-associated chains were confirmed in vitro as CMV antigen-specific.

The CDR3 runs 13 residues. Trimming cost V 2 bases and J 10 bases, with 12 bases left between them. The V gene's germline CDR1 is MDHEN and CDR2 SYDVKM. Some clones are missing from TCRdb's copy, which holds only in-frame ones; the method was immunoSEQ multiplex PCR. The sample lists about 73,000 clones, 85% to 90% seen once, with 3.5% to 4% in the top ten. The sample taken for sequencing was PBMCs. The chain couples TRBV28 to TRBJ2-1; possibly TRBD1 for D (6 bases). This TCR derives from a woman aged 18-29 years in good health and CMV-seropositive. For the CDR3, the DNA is TGTGCCAGCAGTTTAGGGACAACTGGCGAGCAGTTCTTC. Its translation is CASSLGTTGEQFF. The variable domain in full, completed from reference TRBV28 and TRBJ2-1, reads DVKVTQSSRYLVKRTGEKVFLECVQDMDHENMFWYRQDPGLGLRLIYFSYDVKMKEKGDIPEGYSVSREKKERFSLILESASTNQTSMYLCASSLGTTGEQFFGPGTRLTVL.